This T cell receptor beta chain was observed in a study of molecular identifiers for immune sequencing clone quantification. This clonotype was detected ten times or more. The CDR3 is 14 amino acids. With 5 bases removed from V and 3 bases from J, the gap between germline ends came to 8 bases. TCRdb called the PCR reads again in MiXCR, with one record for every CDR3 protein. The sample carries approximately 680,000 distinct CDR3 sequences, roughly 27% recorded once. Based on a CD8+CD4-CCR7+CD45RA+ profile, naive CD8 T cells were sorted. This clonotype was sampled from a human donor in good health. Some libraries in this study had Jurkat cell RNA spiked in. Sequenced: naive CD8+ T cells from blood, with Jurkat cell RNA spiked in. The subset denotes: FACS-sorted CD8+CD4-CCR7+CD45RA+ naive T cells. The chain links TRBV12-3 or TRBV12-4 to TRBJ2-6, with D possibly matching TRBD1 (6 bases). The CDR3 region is CASSPGVGANVLTF. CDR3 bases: TGTGCCAGCAGTCCAGGGGTTGGGGCCAACGTCCTGACTTTC.